This T cell receptor beta chain was sequenced in a study of cytomegalovirus exposure and HLA in healthy donors. With 0 bases removed from V and 0 bases from J, the gap between germline ends came to 12 bases. Germline V gene lookup returns CDR1 SGDLS and CDR2 YYNGEE. The CDR3 totals 16 residues. PCR primers comprised 60 Vbeta and 13 Jbeta primers. The table came from immunoSEQ multiplex PCR; TCRdb's copy has only in-frame clones and leaves some out. The table lists 200,000 or so clones, about 80% of them singletons. Whole-study results and caveats: In presence/absence analyses, roughly uniform sequencing depth across donors was assumed. Later on, analysis showed that most CMV-associated TCR beta chains appeared to be HLA-restricted. No immune exposure information besides CMV serostatus was available.

Only one count was recorded for this clone. The antigen remains unidentified. The chain recombines TRBV9 with TRBJ1-2; D is unclear. The sequence was collected from a girl aged 5-17 years in good health and CMV-seronegative. The sequenced sample consisted of PBMCs. The CDR3: CASSVDATATNYGYTF. The CDR3 region has the DNA TGTGCCAGCAGCGTAGATGCAACAGCAACTAACTATGGCTACACCTTC.